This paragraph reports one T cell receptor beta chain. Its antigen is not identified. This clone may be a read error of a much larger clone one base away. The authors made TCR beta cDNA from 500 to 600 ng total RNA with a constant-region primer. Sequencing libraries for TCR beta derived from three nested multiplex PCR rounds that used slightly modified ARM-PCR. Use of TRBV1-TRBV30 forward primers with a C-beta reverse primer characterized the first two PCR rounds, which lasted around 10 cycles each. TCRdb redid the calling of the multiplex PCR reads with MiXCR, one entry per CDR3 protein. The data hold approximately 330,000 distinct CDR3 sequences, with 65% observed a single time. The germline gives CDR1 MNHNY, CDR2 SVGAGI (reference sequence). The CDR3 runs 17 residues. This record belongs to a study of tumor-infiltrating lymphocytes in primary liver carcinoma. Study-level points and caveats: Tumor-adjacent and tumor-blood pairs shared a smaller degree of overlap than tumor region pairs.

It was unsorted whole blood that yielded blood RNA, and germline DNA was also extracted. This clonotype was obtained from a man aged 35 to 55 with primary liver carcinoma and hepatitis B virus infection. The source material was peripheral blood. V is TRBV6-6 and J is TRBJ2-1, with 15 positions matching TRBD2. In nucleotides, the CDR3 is TGTGCCTGCAGTTACAATACTAGGACTAGCGGGAGGGATGAGCAGTTCTTC. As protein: CACSYNTRTSGRDEQFF.